These 27 T cell receptor beta chains were sequenced from one sample in a study of shared clonotypes between healthy human individuals. Method: immunoSEQ multiplex PCR; TCRdb's copy keeps in-frame clones and lacks some. The sample carries some 900,000 clones, 76% recorded once. Sequencing input: memory CD4+ T cells sorted from blood. Subset meaning: CD45RA-negative fraction. All receptors come from a man between 18 and 29 years old in good health.

This clone was picked up a small number of times. V is TRBV7-9 and J is TRBJ2-5, with 10 bases lining up with TRBD2. V lost 2 bases and J lost 0; bases outside the gene matches: 6. This CDR3 region has 17 residues. Germline CDR1 reads SEHNR; CDR2 reads FQNEAQ (reference sequence). CDR3 sequence reads: CASSLSYSGGYQETQYF. The CDR3 DNA reads as TGTGCCAGCAGCTTATCCTATAGCGGGGGGTACCAAGAGACCCAGTACTTC. Using reference TRBV7-9 and TRBJ2-5 for the parts outside the CDR3, the full variable domain is DTGVSQNPRHKITKRGQNVTFRCDPISEHNRLYWYRQTLGQGPEFLTYFQNEAQLEKSRLLSDRFSAERPKGSFSTLEIQRTEQGDSAMYLCASSLSYSGGYQETQYFGPGTRLLVL.

This chain uses TRBV19 with TRBJ2-4; D ambiguous. The CDR3 is 12 residues long. The germline V gene has CDR1 LNHDA and CDR2 SQIVND (reference sequence). Trimming cost V 3 bases and J 5 bases, with 5 bases left between them. The chain's CDR3 is CASSMTENIQYF. The CDR3 DNA sequence: TGTGCCAGTAGTATGACCGAAAACATTCAGTACTTC.

The chain recombines TRBV7-8 with TRBJ2-1, with D maybe TRBD1 (5 bases). The CDR3 runs 15 residues. Per the germline V gene, CDR1 is SGHVS and CDR2 is FQNEAQ. Trimming pared 2 bases from V and 9 bases from J, leaving 17 bases between. The CDR3 spells CASSLMGEVGPEQFF. CDR3 in DNA: TGTGCCAGCAGCTTAATGGGTGAGGTGGGGCCTGAGCAGTTCTTC. Drawing the rest from reference TRBV7-8 and TRBJ2-1, the complete variable domain is GAGVSQSPRYKVAKRGQDVALRCDPISGHVSLFWYQQALGQGPEFLTYFQNEAQLDKSGLPSDRFFAERPEGSVSTLKIQRTQQEDSAVYLCASSLMGEVGPEQFFGPGTRLTVL.

This chain uses TRBV7-9 with TRBJ1-6; TRBD1 matches at 10 bases. CDR3 length: 13 residues. Germline V CDR1 and CDR2: SEHNR, FQNEAQ (reference sequence). V lost 5 bases to trimming and J lost 14 bases; unmatched junction nucleotides: 6. As DNA, the CDR3 is TGTGCCAGCAGCGCGGGACAGGGGAACACCCTCCACTTT. The encoded protein is CASSAGQGNTLHF.

The chain uses TRBV19 and TRBJ2-7, with TRBD1 matching over 8 bases. CDR1 and CDR2 from the germline V gene are LNHDA and SQIVND (reference sequence). With V trimmed by 3 bases and J by 5 bases, 6 bases remained unmatched. The CDR3 runs 14 residues. CDR3 region: CASSIQAGGHEQYF. For the CDR3, the DNA is TGTGCCAGTAGTATTCAGGCAGGGGGCCACGAGCAGTACTTC.

Here the CDR3 reads CASPGRTGELFF. CDR3 coding DNA: TGTGCCAGCCCTGGGCGCACCGGGGAGCTGTTTTTT. The genes are TRBV19 and TRBJ2-2; no firm D call. V was trimmed by 9 bases and J by 4 bases, leaving 9 bases between them. The V gene's germline CDR1 is LNHDA and CDR2 SQIVND (reference sequence). This CDR3 comprises 12 residues.

The J gene is TRBJ1-1, the V gene TRBV5-4, with 7 bases matching TRBD1. The trim removed 5 bases at V and 8 bases at J, leaving 6 bases unmatched. The CDR3 has 12 residues. Germline lookup yields CDR1 SGHNT and CDR2 YYREEE (reference sequence). The CDR3 DNA sequence: TGTGCCAGCAGTCCCTTGACAGGGGAAGCTTTCTTT. Its translation is CASSPLTGEAFF.

Of note for this clone: Other DNA sequences from this sample encode an identical CDR3 as well. This chain connects TRBV5-1 to TRBJ1-5; no reliable D call. This CDR3 is built from 13 residues. Germline V gene lookup returns CDR1 SGHRS and CDR2 YFSETQ. The V end lost 1 base, the J end lost 5 bases, and 7 bases lay between the germline ends. The CDR3 nucleotides read TGCGCCAGCAGCTTGATCCCAGATCAGCCCCAGCATTTT. This sequence encodes CASSLIPDQPQHF.

The gene calls are TRBV5-6 and TRBJ1-6, with a weak D call TRBD1 (6 bases). The CDR3 consists of 15 residues. The germline V and J ends were trimmed by 1 base and 6 bases, with 11 bases remaining between them. Germline CDR1 and CDR2: SGHDT and YYEEEE. CDR3 amino acids: CASSLRGSLNSPLHF. The CDR3 nucleotides read TGTGCCAGCAGCTTGAGGGGGAGCCTTAATTCACCCCTCCACTTT.

The chain uses TRBV9 and TRBJ2-7; D uncertain. This CDR3 has 14 amino acids. Deletions cut 0 bases from V and 3 bases from J, with 10 bases between. From germline, CDR1 is SGDLS and CDR2 YYNGEE. DNA of the CDR3: TGTGCCAGCAGCGTAGCTCCCGATAACTACGAGCAGTACTTC. Translation: CASSVAPDNYEQYF.

V is TRBV19 and J is TRBJ1-1; D unresolved. The V gene's germline CDR1 is LNHDA and CDR2 SQIVND (reference sequence). V was shortened by 5 bases and J by 1 base, with 11 bases between the two germline ends. The CDR3 consists of 14 residues. CDR3 in DNA: TGTGCCAGTAGTCCCTCCGACCCGAACACTGAAGCTTTCTTT. This codes for CASSPSDPNTEAFF.

The sample holds one count of this clone. The chain employs TRBV11-3 and TRBJ2-1; D may be TRBD1 (5 bases). V dropped 1 base and J dropped 4 bases, with 11 bases sitting between them. CDR1 and CDR2 (germline): SGHNT, YENEEA. This CDR3 region has 15 residues. CDR3 in DNA: TGTGCCAGCAGCTTAGGCCTAGGGGAATACAATGAGCAGTTCTTC. This codes for CASSLGLGEYNEQFF.

The chain links TRBV30 to TRBJ1-6, with 7 nucleotides matching TRBD1. Germline V gives CDR1 GTSNPN, CDR2 SVGIG (reference sequence). V shed 3 bases, J shed 6 bases, and the junction held 5 bases outside the gene matches. The CDR3 length is 14 residues. CDR3: CAWSEGAGNSPLHF. CDR3 nucleotide sequence: TGTGCCTGGAGCGAGGGGGCTGGTAATTCACCCCTCCACTTT.

The gene calls are TRBV4-3 and TRBJ1-5; 12 nucleotides line up with TRBD1. There are 16 residues in the CDR3. After removal of 3 bases from V and 5 bases from J, the junction contained 5 bases not matched to a gene. The germline V gene encodes CDR1 LGHNA and CDR2 YSLEER. CDR3: CASSQGTGGWDQPQHF. In nucleotides, the CDR3 is TGCGCCAGCAGCCAGGGGACAGGGGGCTGGGATCAGCCCCAGCATTTT.

On this clone itself: The same CDR3 arises from other DNA sequences in this sample as well. The chain recombines TRBV2 with TRBJ2-2; D possibly corresponds to TRBD1 (6 bases). Trimming pared 6 bases from V and 4 bases from J, leaving 9 bases between. The CDR3 is 13 residues long. Germline values: CDR1 SNHLY, CDR2 FYNNEI. The CDR3 sequence: CASRGTSTGELFF. The CDR3 DNA reads TGTGCCAGCAGGGGGACATCCACCGGGGAGCTGTTTTTT. Based on the CDR3 plus reference TRBV2 and TRBJ2-2, the full variable domain is EPEVTQTPSHQVTQMGQEVILRCVPISNHLYFYWYRQILGQKVEFLVSFYNNEISEKSEIFDDQFSVERPDGSNFTLKIRSTKLEDSAMYFCASRGTSTGELFFGEGSRLTVL.

The chain links TRBV6-5 to TRBJ1-2, with a possible D match to TRBD1 (5 bases). V dropped 6 bases and J dropped 3 bases, with 11 bases sitting between them. There are 13 residues in the CDR3. Germline CDR1 is MNHEY and CDR2 is SVGAGI. Here the CDR3 DNA reads TGTGCCAGCAGCACCGGGGGGGACTATGGCTACACCTTC. Protein product: CASSTGGDYGYTF.

Details on this clone: Distinct nucleotide sequences in the sample also encode this CDR3. The chain employs TRBV5-1 and TRBJ2-6; no clear D. This CDR3 spans 14 amino acids. V was pared by 4 bases and J by 1 base, with 6 bases between. Germline CDR1 SGHRS, CDR2 YFSETQ. CDR3 region: CASSLGSGANVLTF. The CDR3 DNA follows: TGCGCCAGCAGCCTTGGATCTGGGGCCAACGTCCTGACTTTC.

The V and J genes are TRBV27 and TRBJ2-1; 12 nucleotides match TRBD2. V trimming: 5 bases; J trimming: 2 bases; junction bases outside the gene matches: 13. The CDR3 is made up of 19 amino acids. Germline CDR1 MNHEY, CDR2 SMNVEV (reference sequence). The CDR3 is CASSPTSGRPPWAYNEQFF. The CDR3 DNA reads TGTGCCAGCAGTCCCACTAGCGGGAGGCCGCCTTGGGCCTACAATGAGCAGTTCTTC.

This clone has more than one count but fewer than ten. V and J are TRBV30 and TRBJ1-1; weak D call: TRBD1 (6 bases). Trimming cost V 4 bases and J 0 bases, with 12 bases left between them. Germline V lookup: CDR1 GTSNPN, CDR2 SVGIG (reference sequence). The CDR3 totals 14 residues. In DNA, the CDR3 is TGTGCCTGGACCTCGGGGGACATGAACACTGAAGCTTTCTTT. The encoded protein is CAWTSGDMNTEAFF.

CDR3 loop: CASSLRGGGNTIYF. CDR3 coding DNA: TGTGCCAGCAGCTTACGGGGAGGAGGAAACACCATATATTTT. The chain is built from TRBV4-2 and TRBJ1-3; D gene unclear. The V gene lost 5 bases and the J gene lost 4 bases, with 12 bases spanning the gap. The CDR3 covers 14 residues. CDR1 LGHNA and CDR2 YNFKEQ come from the germline V gene.

The chain uses TRBV12-1 and TRBJ2-1; whether TRBD2, the table's D call, matches the DNA was not checked. TRBV12-1 is labeled a pseudogene. The CDR3 contains 16 residues. The CDR3 is CASSFGRDPSYNEQFF. CDR3 in DNA: TGTGCCAGCAGCTTTGGGCGGGACCCCTCCTACAATGAGCAGTTCTTC.

This chain's CDR3 is CASSLSMGPRPYEQYF. Written as DNA, the CDR3 is TGTGCCAGCAGTTTATCTATGGGGCCCCGGCCCTACGAGCAGTACTTC. The chain uses TRBV28 and TRBJ2-7; perhaps TRBD1 as D (5 bases). The length of the CDR3 is 16 residues. The germline V gene encodes CDR1 MDHEN and CDR2 SYDVKM. Deletions cut 1 base from V and 2 bases from J, with 15 bases between. The complete variable domain, with remaining parts taken from reference TRBV28 and TRBJ2-7, reads DVKVTQSSRYLVKRTGEKVFLECVQDMDHENMFWYRQDPGLGLRLIYFSYDVKMKEKGDIPEGYSVSREKKERFSLILESASTNQTSMYLCASSLSMGPRPYEQYFGPGTRLTVT.

The chain combines TRBV11-3 with TRBJ2-3; unclear D gene. Germline loops: CDR1 SGHNT, CDR2 YENEEA. V shed 4 bases and J shed 6 bases, with 11 bases lying between them. This CDR3 spans 13 amino acids. The CDR3 region is CASSSATADTQYF. For the CDR3, the DNA is TGTGCCAGCAGCTCAGCTACGGCTGATACGCAGTATTTT.

The rearrangement uses TRBV5-1 and TRBJ1-1; 7 nucleotides agree with TRBD1. The CDR3 contains 15 residues. Germline V gene sequence: CDR1 SGHRS, CDR2 YFSETQ. With V trimmed by 0 bases and J by 5 bases, 7 bases remained unmatched. For the CDR3, the DNA is TGCGCCAGCAGCTTGGCCGACAGGGAGACGACTGAAGCTTTCTTT. Translation gives CASSLADRETTEAFF.

The sample holds one count of this clone. The chain joins TRBV10-3 to TRBJ2-1; a weak D match, TRBD2 (5 bases). V lost 2 bases and J lost 8, with 7 bases in between. Germline CDR1 reads ENHRY; CDR2 reads SYGVKD. This CDR3 region has 12 residues. This chain's CDR3 is CAISETRHEQFF. The DNA for the CDR3 is TGTGCCATCAGTGAGACTAGGCATGAGCAGTTCTTC.

This clone was seen a few times. This rearrangement joins TRBV7-9 to TRBJ2-5; possibly TRBD2 for D (5 bases). The CDR3 has 15 residues. Between the trimmed V and J ends, which lost 3 bases and 2 bases, there was a span of 13 bases. CDR1 SEHNR and CDR2 FQNEAQ come from the germline V gene (reference sequence). The CDR3 reads CASSFVPAVQETQYF. The CDR3 nucleotides are TGTGCCAGCAGCTTTGTACCAGCGGTACAAGAGACCCAGTACTTC.

The chain recombines TRBV2 with TRBJ2-3; TRBD1 aligns across 9 bases. The trim removed 8 bases at V and 6 bases at J, leaving 9 bases unmatched. Germline CDR1 SNHLY, CDR2 FYNNEI. This CDR3 is 14 amino acids long. The CDR3 DNA reads TGTGCCAGCGGGCCGGGACAGGGAGTTGATACGCAGTATTTT. Its protein is CASGPGQGVDTQYF.